This passage covers 13 T cell receptor beta chains from one sample sequenced in a study of T cells in Graves' hyperthyroidism and ophthalmopathy. TCR beta CDR3 region amplification was performed from RNA transcripts. The HTBI primer set served for first-round RT-PCR of the TCR CDR3. TCRdb re-called the multiplex PCR reads through MiXCR, storing one row per CDR3 protein. The table shows about 710,000 distinct CDR3 sequences, with about 15% occurring only once. The sequencing sample was made of blood. The receptors here all came from a man aged 18-30 years with Graves' hyperthyroidism.

This clonotype has at least ten counts. The chain employs TRBV20-1 and TRBJ1-1, with unresolved D. Germline CDR1 DFQATT, CDR2 SNEGSKA (reference sequence). V was clipped by 1 base and J by 6 bases, with 12 bases between them. The CDR3 spans 13 residues. CDR3 loop: CSARVAWQPEAFF. DNA of the CDR3: TGCAGTGCTAGAGTCGCCTGGCAGCCTGAAGCTTTCTTT.

This CDR3 is CASTPGGPLTEAFF. The CDR3 bases are TGTGCCAGCACCCCCGGAGGGCCGCTCACTGAAGCTTTCTTT. The J gene is TRBJ1-1, the V gene TRBV7-9; D is uncertain. Trimming cost V 7 bases and J 4 bases, with 16 bases left between them. The CDR3 has 14 residues. Germline V gives CDR1 SEHNR, CDR2 FQNEAQ (reference sequence).

This clonotype was picked up a small number of times. The genes are TRBV7-9 and TRBJ1-5; 9 bases align to TRBD1. Germline V lookup: CDR1 SEHNR, CDR2 FQNEAQ (reference sequence). The CDR3 runs 15 residues. After removal of 5 bases from V and 1 base from J, the junction contained 3 bases not matched to a gene. CDR3 in DNA: TGTGCCAGCAGCCCTACAGGGGGCAGCAATCAGCCCCAGCATTTT. Its protein product is CASSPTGGSNQPQHF.

The table lists this clonotype with many counts. The chain joins TRBV6-1 to TRBJ2-5, with a possible D match to TRBD2 (6 bases). The V and J ends lost 6 bases and 4 bases respectively, with 15 bases between them. This CDR3 has 14 residues. Germline V gene sequence: CDR1 MNHNS, CDR2 SASEGT. CDR3 nucleotide sequence: TGTGCCAGCAGCCCCCTGGCGGGGCTAGAGACCCAGTACTTC. It codes for CASSPLAGLETQYF.

This clonotype was seen at least ten times. The chain recombines TRBV7-3 with TRBJ2-1; 14 bases align to TRBD2. Germline V lookup: CDR1 SGHTA, CDR2 FQGTGA. V shed 4 bases and J 9 bases; nucleotides not matched to a gene: 14. The CDR3 extends over 18 amino acids. For the CDR3, the DNA is TGTGCCAGCAGCTCTGGACAGGGACTAGCGGGAGATCGGAGTGAGCAGTTCTTC. This translates into CASSSGQGLAGDRSEQFF.

In this sample, this clonotype turned up a few times. The chain combines TRBV30 with TRBJ2-7; no clear D gene. Per the germline V gene, CDR1 is GTSNPN and CDR2 is SVGIG (reference sequence). Deletions cut 6 bases from V and 2 bases from J, with 11 bases between. This CDR3 spans 12 amino acids. CDR3 sequence: CACIRATYEQYF. The CDR3 DNA is TGTGCCTGTATTAGGGCAACCTACGAGCAGTACTTC.

This clonotype was counted ten times or more. The rearrangement joins TRBV28 to TRBJ2-1, with 9 positions matching TRBD2. J was trimmed by 7 bases and V by 7 bases; bases with no gene match: 14. The CDR3 totals 16 residues. CDR1 is MDHEN and CDR2 is SYDVKM in the germline V gene. CDR3 sequence (DNA): TGTGCCAGCAATGAGGCGGGAGGGGGTGTCGGGAATGAGCAGTTCTTC. Protein sequence: CASNEAGGGVGNEQFF.

This clonotype occurred many times. The chain's CDR3 is CASSLVQGLYEQYF. CDR3 in DNA: TGTGCCAGCAGCTTAGTACAGGGACTCTACGAGCAGTACTTC. The V gene is TRBV7-2, the J gene TRBJ2-7, with D perhaps assigned TRBD1 or TRBD2 (6 bases each). Germline CDR1 reads SGHTA; CDR2 reads FQGNSA. V was trimmed by 1 base and J by 3 bases, leaving 10 bases between them. The CDR3 consists of 14 residues.

In its sample, this clonotype was seen a few times. V gene TRBV7-8 combines with J gene TRBJ2-7; maybe TRBD2 (6 bases). V was shortened by 5 bases and J by 9 bases, with 14 bases between the two germline ends. The germline CDR1 and CDR2 sequences are SGHVS and FQNEAQ. The CDR3 is made up of 12 amino acids. This chain's CDR3 is CASSPIGGVQYF. The CDR3 DNA reads TGTGCCAGCAGCCCCATCGGGGGAGTGCAGTACTTC.

The V call is TRBV9, the J call TRBJ2-3; 7 nucleotides align to TRBD2. The V segment lost 4 bases and the J segment 3 bases; nucleotides outside the gene matches: 8. The CDR3 totals 15 residues. The V gene's germline CDR1 is SGDLS and CDR2 YYNGEE. CDR3 nucleotides: TGTGCCAGCAGCCCGCGCGGGAGTTGGACAGATACGCAGTATTTT. It specifies CASSPRGSWTDTQYF.

The rearrangement joins TRBV29-1 to TRBJ2-7; D gene ambiguous. This CDR3 region has 11 residues. The V end lost 8 bases, the J end lost 3 bases, and 11 bases lay between the germline ends. Per germline, CDR1 SQVTM and CDR2 ANQGSEA. CDR3 in DNA: TGCAGCTGCATCTATAACTACGAGCAGTACTTC. Amino acids: CSCIYNYEQYF.

This clonotype was recorded many times. V gene TRBV12-3 or TRBV12-4 combines with J gene TRBJ2-3; the match to TRBD2 covers 9 bases. There are 15 residues in the CDR3. The V gene end was trimmed by 3 bases and the J gene end by 5 bases; junction bases not matched to a gene: 6. This CDR3 reads CASSFLAGVGDTQYF. DNA of the CDR3: TGTGCCAGCAGTTTCTTAGCGGGAGTCGGAGATACGCAGTATTTT.

At least ten counts were recorded for this clonotype. Written as DNA, the CDR3 is TGTGCCAGCATAGCATACTACGAGCAGTACTTC. Translated: CASIAYYEQYF. This chain uses TRBV2 with TRBJ2-7; D gene uncertain. CDR3 length: 11 amino acids. Germline V gene data show CDR1 as SNHLY and CDR2 as FYNNEI. Trimming cost V 7 bases and J 3 bases, with 7 bases left between them.